This T cell receptor beta chain is from a study of blood T cell repertoires in COVID-19. The CDR3 is 15 amino acids. The germline gives CDR1 LNHDA, CDR2 SQIVND (reference sequence). J lost 9 bases, V lost 4 bases, and 4 bases had no gene match. In the source study's methods: How many nucleated cells were present was estimated from reference gene primer amplification. Clones were sequenced by immunoSEQ multiplex PCR, and TCRdb holds only the in-frame ones, with some missing. V and J calls and clone size are those listed in that table; D and trimming were worked out from the DNA. The sample records some 130,000 clones, 70% to 85% being singletons.

The chain combines TRBV19 with TRBJ2-1; the match to TRBD2 covers 15 bases. The TCR sequence derives from a man in his sixties who had recovered from COVID-19. Source material: peripheral blood. In DNA, the CDR3 is TGTGCCAGTAGTACGGGACTAGCGGGAGGAAGTGAGCAGTTCTTC. Protein: CASSTGLAGGSEQFF.